The sequence of this TCR beta chain was determined in a study of somatic mutations in cytotoxic T cells in rheumatoid arthritis. The data were produced by immunoSEQ multiplex PCR, yet TCRdb's version contains in-frame clones alone and is incomplete. The data hold about 15,000 clones, with under 80% observed a single time. Flow cytometry served to check the purity of CD4+ and CD8+ cells, which were isolated by positive magnetic bead selection. Material for sequencing was CD8+ T cells sorted from blood. This TCR came from an adult with rheumatoid arthritis.

The DNA for the CDR3 is TGTGCCAGCAGCGTAGGAGGGTTGCAGGGCGAGCAGTACTTC. Protein: CASSVGGLQGEQYF. The J gene is TRBJ2-7, the V gene TRBV9; D tentatively reads TRBD1 or TRBD2 (5 bases each). The germline V gene has CDR1 SGDLS and CDR2 YYNGEE. V gave up 0 bases and J gave up 6 bases, with 13 bases separating them. The CDR3 has 14 residues.